The 10 T cell receptor beta chains presented below share a single source sample, sequenced in a study of blood T cells in healthy people across ages. A second PCR, run for about 6 to 12 cycles, used a sample-barcoded 5' primer plus a J-beta primer mix. TCRdb reprocessed the 5' RACE reads via MiXCR and lists one record per CDR3 protein. Of about 930,000 distinct CDR3 sequences listed, about 27% were seen once; the top ten hold about 10%. This sample also belongs to another study, concerning T cells of mothers and their children.

Sequenced material: blood. The source is a woman aged 40 to 50 in good health.

The CDR3 sequence: CASSSSGGTYGYTF. CDR3 bases: TGTGCCAGCAGCTCCTCAGGGGGGACCTATGGCTACACCTTC. This chain links TRBV7-2 with TRBJ1-2, with 7 bases lining up with TRBD1. The V gene end was trimmed by 4 bases and the J gene end by 4 bases; junction bases not matched to a gene: 6. The CDR3 consists of 14 residues. Germline V gene lookup returns CDR1 SGHTA and CDR2 FQGNSA.

Details on this clonotype: This sequence may be a read error, since a much larger clone differs from it by one base. The chain is built from TRBV20-1 and TRBJ2-1; 9 bases map to TRBD1. There are 14 residues in the CDR3. The ends lost 2 bases at V and 10 bases at J; junction bases unmatched: 9. The germline V gene encodes CDR1 DFQATT and CDR2 SNEGSKA (reference sequence). The CDR3 sequence: CSARPTTGGYEQFF. CDR3 DNA sequence: TGCAGTGCTAGACCAACTACAGGGGGCTACGAGCAGTTCTTC.

The chain joins TRBV7-2 to TRBJ2-3; 9 bases are a match to TRBD2. CDR1 and CDR2 from the germline V gene are SGHTA and FQGNSA. The V segment lost 3 bases and the J segment 8 bases; nucleotides outside the gene matches: 21. The CDR3 extends over 19 amino acids. CDR3 in amino acids: CASSFSPFPRGGRSVTQYF. The CDR3 nucleotides read TGTGCCAGCAGCTTCAGCCCGTTCCCGCGGGGGGGGAGATCCGTTACGCAGTATTTT.

On this clonotype itself: One junction end does not reproduce the germline sequence, and a read error may be involved. The J gene is TRBJ2-7, the V gene TRBV4-2, with no clear D. The CDR3 sequence is 13 residues long. Germline V gene sequence: CDR1 LGHNA, CDR2 YNFKEQ. CDR3 bases: TGTGCCAGTAGCCAAGGTCTCGACTACGAGCAGTACTTC. This translates into CASSQGLDYEQYF.

The chain employs TRBV30 and TRBJ1-1, with D possibly matching TRBD1 (6 bases). Germline CDR1 GTSNPN, CDR2 SVGIG (reference sequence). The CDR3 consists of 21 residues. V lost 3 bases to trimming and J lost 1 base, with 33 bases between them. CDR3 in DNA: TGTGCCTGGAGATACAGCACAGACGAGGGGACAAACCTAAGTCGGAACACTGAAGCTTTCTTT. It encodes CAWRYSTDEGTNLSRNTEAFF. Complete variable domain (other parts from reference TRBV30 and TRBJ1-1): SQTIHQWPATLVQPVGSPLSLECTVEGTSNPNLYWYRQAAGRGLQLLFYSVGIGQISSEVPQNLSASRPQDRQFILSSKKLLLSDSGFYLCAWRYSTDEGTNLSRNTEAFFGQGTRLTVV.

V usage is TRBV10-3 and J usage is TRBJ2-4; TRBD1 aligns across 9 bases. V was pared by 5 bases and J by 13 bases, with 12 bases of the junction left unmatched. This CDR3 is built from 14 residues. Germline CDR1 is ENHRY and CDR2 is SYGVKD. CDR3 sequence reads: CAISPGTGRGEQYF. The DNA of the CDR3 is TGTGCCATCAGTCCCGGGACAGGGAGGGGAGAGCAGTACTTC.

The sample holds a few counts of this clonotype. This chain connects TRBV29-1 to TRBJ1-2, with D possibly TRBD1 on 6 matching bases. The CDR3 totals 12 residues. Germline loops: CDR1 SQVTM, CDR2 ANQGSEA. Deletions cut 8 bases from V and 7 bases from J, with 17 bases between. This CDR3 is CSILYRASGYTF. DNA of the CDR3: TGCAGCATCCTATACAGGGCCTCTGGCTACACCTTC.

This clonotype showed up many times. The gene calls are TRBV12-3 or TRBV12-4 and TRBJ2-1, with D perhaps matching TRBD2 (6 bases). Trimming stripped 3 bases from V and 7 bases from J, with 13 bases between. The CDR3 consists of 14 residues. The CDR3 protein is CASSFSGTQNEQFF. The CDR3 DNA sequence: TGTGCCAGCAGTTTTTCTGGGACTCAGAATGAGCAGTTCTTC.

The sample holds a few counts of this clonotype. The J gene is TRBJ2-3, the V gene TRBV6-2 or TRBV6-3, with 10 bases identical to TRBD1. The CDR3 loop spans 14 amino acids. The junction had 6 bases not matched to a gene; V was cut back by 6 bases and J by 6 bases. Germline values: CDR1 MNHEY, CDR2 SVGEGT. The CDR3, as DNA: TGTGCCAGCAGGCGGACAGGGGGTCTTGATACGCAGTATTTT. Translated: CASRRTGGLDTQYF.

Regarding this clonotype: With a much larger clone just one base away, this may be a read error. This CDR3 is CAISGQSSSYEQYF. The CDR3 DNA reads as TGTGCCATCAGTGGACAGTCAAGCTCCTACGAGCAGTACTTC. The V and J genes are TRBV10-3 and TRBJ2-7; possible D gene TRBD1, 5 bases. Germline V gives CDR1 ENHRY, CDR2 SYGVKD. The CDR3 is 14 residues long. V was trimmed by 4 bases and J by 0 bases, leaving 10 bases between them.